This T cell receptor (beta chain) emerged from a study of vaccination and CD4 T cells after COVID-19 (dated by TCRdb to between 2021 and 2022). Some background on the complete study: Convalescent patients had a positive SARS-CoV-2 result on nasal swab PCR, and of these patients, several had mild disease and one had severe disease. In the convalescent cohort there were six males and four females, among whom were two Hispanic individuals, seven Caucasians, two Asians and one multiracial person. The spike-specific CD4+ TCR repertoire was compared before and after mRNA vaccination in 10 to 11 COVID-19 convalescent patients and a few infection-naive healthy vaccine recipients. Control cultures received a CEFX viral epitope pool as the positive control, an HIV-1 Nef peptide pool as the negative control, or no peptide. Participants received two doses of either the Pfizer-BioNTech BNT162b2 vaccine (n=8) or the Moderna mRNA-1273 vaccine (n=2). Post-COVID blood samples were collected from convalescent patients a median of around 100 days after diagnosis, with a range of about 30 to 161 days. For stimulating the cultures, overlapping spike peptide pools were used, derived from SARS-CoV-2 as well as from the common cold coronaviruses HCoV-NL63, HCoV-OC43 and HCoV-229E. The time from the second vaccine dose to post-vaccine blood sampling had a median of around 72 days and ranged from roughly 13 to 241 days. The full study reports these points: The median number of SARS-CoV-2-reactive clonotypes rose from around 22 after infection to approximately 41 after vaccination, but the change was not significant. Among the post-vaccine SARS-CoV-2-reactive clones in convalescent patients, a median 86.3% showed up only after vaccination, which suggests vaccine-specific priming. Only a relatively small number of convalescent patients were included in the study, and early timepoints following natural infection were not analyzed. In convalescent patients, nearly all vaccine-specific clones (304 of 307) were found to be mono-reactive for SARS-CoV-2 spike rather than cross-reactive with common cold coronaviruses.

Receptor amplification or capture employed PCR. DNA from cultured CD4+ T cells was subjected to TCR sequencing with the Oncomine TCR Beta short-read assay at the Johns Hopkins FTIC core. The QIAamp micro DNA kit was used to extract genomic DNA from the cultured CD4+ T cells. Oncomine TCR Beta libraries made from cultured CD4+ T cells were pooled using unique dual indexes and sequenced on an Illumina iSeq 100. On the study's bioinformatics: Non-productive sequences were removed, and CDR3s that did not start with C, did not end with F or W, or were shorter than 7 amino acids were discarded. The MANAFEST web application identified antigen-specific clonotypes by comparing peptide-stimulated wells against reference wells and other culture wells. An FDR below 0.05, an odds ratio above 5, and a productive frequency above 0.1% in at least two of three replicate wells were required for clones to be considered positive. A clonotype counted as cross-reactive if it showed significant expansion both in the SARS-CoV-2 spike wells and in at least one common cold coronavirus spike condition. Using R version 3.6.1, CDR3 homology was evaluated through Levenshtein distances (stringdist) along with unrooted phylogenetic trees (ape). Starting from the raw public reads, TCRdb applied fastp trimming at Q25, assembled clones with MiXCR and retained in-frame beta chains. CDR3 protein duplicates are merged, each entry listing the most common genes and DNA. TCRdb, not the authors, supplied the V and J calls. The sample table shows over 13,000 distinct CDR3 sequences, and approximately 24% are seen once. The ten largest clones take up around 17% of the sample.

Per the publication, the treatment or condition label means: roughly 10-day PBMC culture with coronavirus spike peptide pools or control peptides (ViraFEST assay). The study used the ViraFEST assay, which expanded antigen-specific T cells with peptide pools and then identified expanded clonotypes by TCR sequencing. The convalescent patients' positive SARS-CoV-2 PCR tests were from March to December 2020, which was before the Alpha, Beta and Delta variants emerged in the United States. PBMCs were cultured at about 2 million per well in IMDM supplemented with around 5.5% human AB serum and about 9.5 IU/ml IL-2, with about 10 ug/ml peptide pools added. On days 3 and 7, half of the culture medium was replaced with fresh IL-2-containing medium. After around 10 days of culture, CD4+ T cells were isolated by negative selection with the EasySep CD4+ T cell isolation kit. Ficoll-Paque Plus gradient centrifugation was used to isolate PBMCs from whole blood, and the isolated PBMCs were then either used fresh or cryopreserved at -140C. Each culture condition was generally run in triplicate wells.

This clonotype is assessed as medium-sized (0.01 to 0.1%). The specificity of this receptor is unknown. Base quality data are lacking; no much larger clone is found one base away. Sequenced here: CD4+ T cells from blood, cultured in vitro, sampled after SARS-CoV-2 vaccination. This TCR was recovered from a human donor who had recovered from COVID-19.

Read as DNA, the sequence is TGTGCCAGTAGTATAGGGGGGGGCGCCACTGAAGCTTTCTTT. Translated, this is CASSIGGGATEAFF. The chain couples TRBV19 to TRBJ1-1; TRBD1 is a weak D gene call, 6 bases matching. The CDR3 measures 14 amino acids from cysteine to phenylalanine. Only the CDR3 DNA stays, 42 bases, in frame from base 1. The germline V gene encodes CDR1 LNHDA and CDR2 SQIVND (reference sequence). A distance of 10 bases separates the germline ends of V and J, which lose 1 base and 4 bases respectively.